Here is one T cell receptor beta chain with its context. Its target is not known. Sequencing of TCR beta covered CD8+ and CD4+ T cells obtained from blood. The sample comes from a study of CD8 T cells in Susac syndrome. Trimming stripped 5 bases from V and 4 bases from J, with 9 bases between. Germline-derived CDR1 and CDR2 are SQVTM and ANQGSEA. The CDR3 runs 12 residues. Study-level results: The study conceded that relatively few individuals underwent its TCR sequencing and HLA analysis.

RNA amounts of about 0.45 to 1 ug underwent reverse transcription with random hexamers. Multiplex PCR with immunoSEQ amplified the TCR beta CDR3 across 54 Vbeta and 13 Jbeta. From the immunoSEQ multiplex PCR reads, TCRdb called clonotypes with MiXCR, one entry per CDR3 protein. The data hold about 210,000 distinct CDR3 sequences, with 95% observed a single time. The genes are TRBV29-1 and TRBJ1-5; D gene unclear. This TCR was recovered from a human donor with multiple sclerosis. Material: CD4+ T cells from PBMCs. CDR3 in amino acids: CSVQDGNQPQHF. Here the CDR3 DNA reads TGCAGCGTTCAGGACGGTAATCAGCCCCAGCATTTT.